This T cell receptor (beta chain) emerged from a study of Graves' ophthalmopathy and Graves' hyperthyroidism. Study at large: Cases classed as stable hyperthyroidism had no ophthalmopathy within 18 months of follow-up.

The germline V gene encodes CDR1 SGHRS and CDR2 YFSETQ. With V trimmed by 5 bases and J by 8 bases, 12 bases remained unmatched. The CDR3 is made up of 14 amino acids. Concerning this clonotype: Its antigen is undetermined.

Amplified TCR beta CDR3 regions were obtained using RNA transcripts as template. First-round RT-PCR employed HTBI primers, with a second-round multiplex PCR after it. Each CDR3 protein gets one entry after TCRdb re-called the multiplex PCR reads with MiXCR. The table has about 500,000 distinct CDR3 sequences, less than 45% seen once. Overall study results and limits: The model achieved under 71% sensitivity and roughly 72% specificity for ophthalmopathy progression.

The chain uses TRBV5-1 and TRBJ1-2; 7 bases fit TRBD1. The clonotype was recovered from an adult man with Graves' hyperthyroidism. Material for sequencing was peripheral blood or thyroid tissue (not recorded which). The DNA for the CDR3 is TGCGCCAGCAGGGAAACAGGGGATCCGGGAGGCTACACCTTC. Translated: CASRETGDPGGYTF.